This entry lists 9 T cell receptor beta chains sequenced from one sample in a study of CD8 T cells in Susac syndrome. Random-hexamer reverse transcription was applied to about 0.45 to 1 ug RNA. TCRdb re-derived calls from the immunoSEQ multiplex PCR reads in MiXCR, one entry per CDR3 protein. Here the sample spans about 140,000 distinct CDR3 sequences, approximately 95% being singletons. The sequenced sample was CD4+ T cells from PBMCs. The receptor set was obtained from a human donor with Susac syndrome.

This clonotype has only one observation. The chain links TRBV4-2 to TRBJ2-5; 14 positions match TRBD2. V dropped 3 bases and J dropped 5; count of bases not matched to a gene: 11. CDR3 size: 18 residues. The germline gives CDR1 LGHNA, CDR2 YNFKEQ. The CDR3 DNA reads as TGTGCCAGCAGCCAGGGACTAGCGGGAGTTGGGCCCGGGGAGACCCAGTACTTC. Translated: CASSQGLAGVGPGETQYF.

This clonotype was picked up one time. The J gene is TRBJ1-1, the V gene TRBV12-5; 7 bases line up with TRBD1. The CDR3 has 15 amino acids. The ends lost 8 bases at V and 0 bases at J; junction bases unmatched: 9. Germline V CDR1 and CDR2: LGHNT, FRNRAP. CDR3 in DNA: TGTGCTAGTCTGTTTTCAGGGGGTATGAACACTGAAGCTTTCTTT. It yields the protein CASLFSGGMNTEAFF. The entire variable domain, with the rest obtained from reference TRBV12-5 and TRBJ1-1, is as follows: DARVTQTPRHKVTEMGQEVTMRCQPILGHNTVFWYRQTMMQGLELLAYFRNRAPLDDSGMPKDRFSAEMPDATLATLKIQPSEPRDSAVYFCASLFSGGMNTEAFFGQGTRLTVV.

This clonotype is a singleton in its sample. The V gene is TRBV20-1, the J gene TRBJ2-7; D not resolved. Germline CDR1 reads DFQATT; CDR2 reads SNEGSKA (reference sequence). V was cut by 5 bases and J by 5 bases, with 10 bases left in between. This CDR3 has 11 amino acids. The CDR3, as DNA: TGCAGTGCTGGCCCTCAAAACGAGCAGTACTTC. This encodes CSAGPQNEQYF.

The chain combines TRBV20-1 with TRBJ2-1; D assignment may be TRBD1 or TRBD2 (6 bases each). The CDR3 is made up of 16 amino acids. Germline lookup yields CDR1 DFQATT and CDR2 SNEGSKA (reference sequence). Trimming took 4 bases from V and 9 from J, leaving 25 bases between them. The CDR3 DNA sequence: TGCAGTGCTACCGGAGGAGGGGGAGGAGGCGGTATTGAGCAGTTCTTC. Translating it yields CSATGGGGGGGIEQFF.

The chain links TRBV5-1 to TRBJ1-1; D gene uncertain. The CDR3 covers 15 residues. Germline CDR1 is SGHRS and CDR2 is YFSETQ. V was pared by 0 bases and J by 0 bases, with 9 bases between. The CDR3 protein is CASSLELGMNTEAFF. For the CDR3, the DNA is TGCGCCAGCAGCTTGGAACTGGGAATGAACACTGAAGCTTTCTTT.

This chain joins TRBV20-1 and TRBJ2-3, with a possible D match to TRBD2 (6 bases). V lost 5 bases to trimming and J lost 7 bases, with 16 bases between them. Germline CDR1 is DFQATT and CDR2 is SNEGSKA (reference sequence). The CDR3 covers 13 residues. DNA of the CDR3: TGCAGTGCTCGGCCGGGGGTCAGGAATACGCAGTATTTT. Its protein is CSARPGVRNTQYF.

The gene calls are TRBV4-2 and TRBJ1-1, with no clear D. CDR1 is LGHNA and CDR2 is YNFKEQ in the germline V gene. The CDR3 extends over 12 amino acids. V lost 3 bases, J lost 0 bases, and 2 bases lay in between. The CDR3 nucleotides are TGTGCCAGCAGCCACATGAACACTGAAGCTTTCTTT. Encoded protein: CASSHMNTEAFF.

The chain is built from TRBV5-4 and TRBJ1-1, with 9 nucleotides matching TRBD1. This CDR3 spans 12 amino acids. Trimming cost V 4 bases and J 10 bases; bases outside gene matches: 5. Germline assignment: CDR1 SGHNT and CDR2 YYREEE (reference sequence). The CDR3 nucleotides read TGTGCCAGCAGCCTGGACAGGGGTGCAGCTTTCTTT. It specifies CASSLDRGAAFF.

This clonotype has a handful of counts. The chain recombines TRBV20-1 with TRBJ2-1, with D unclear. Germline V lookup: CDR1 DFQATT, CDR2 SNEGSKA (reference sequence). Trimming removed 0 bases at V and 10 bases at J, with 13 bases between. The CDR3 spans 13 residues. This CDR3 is CSARDGVGLEQFF. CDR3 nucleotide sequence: TGCAGTGCTAGAGATGGGGTCGGGTTGGAGCAGTTCTTC.